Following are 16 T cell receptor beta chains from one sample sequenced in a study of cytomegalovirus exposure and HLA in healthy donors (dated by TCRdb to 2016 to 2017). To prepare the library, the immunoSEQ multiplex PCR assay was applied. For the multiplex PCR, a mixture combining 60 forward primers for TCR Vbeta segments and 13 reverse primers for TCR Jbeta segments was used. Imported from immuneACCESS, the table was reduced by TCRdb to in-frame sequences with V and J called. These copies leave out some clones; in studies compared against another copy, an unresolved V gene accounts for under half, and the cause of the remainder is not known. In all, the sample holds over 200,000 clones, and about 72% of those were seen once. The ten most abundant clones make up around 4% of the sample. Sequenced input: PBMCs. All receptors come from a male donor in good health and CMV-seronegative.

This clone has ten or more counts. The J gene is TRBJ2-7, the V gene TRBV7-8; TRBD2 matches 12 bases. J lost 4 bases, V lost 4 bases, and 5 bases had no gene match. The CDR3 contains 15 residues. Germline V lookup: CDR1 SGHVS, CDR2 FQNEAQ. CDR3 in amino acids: CASSSGTSGWYEQYF. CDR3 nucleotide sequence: TGTGCCAGCAGCTCCGGGACTAGCGGGTGGTACGAGCAGTACTTC.

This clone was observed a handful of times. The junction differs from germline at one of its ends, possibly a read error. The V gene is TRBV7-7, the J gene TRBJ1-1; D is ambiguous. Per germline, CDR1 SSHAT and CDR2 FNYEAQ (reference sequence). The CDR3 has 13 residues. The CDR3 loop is CASSYNPNTEAFF. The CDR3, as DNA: TGTGCTAGCAGCTACAATCCGAACACTGAAGCTTTCTTT. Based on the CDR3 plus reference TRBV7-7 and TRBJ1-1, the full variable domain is GAGVSQSPRYKVTKRGQDVTLRCDPISSHATLYWYQQALGQGPEFLTYFNYEAQPDKSGLPSDRFSAERPEGSISTLTIQRTEQRDSAMYRCASSYNPNTEAFFGQGTRLTVV.

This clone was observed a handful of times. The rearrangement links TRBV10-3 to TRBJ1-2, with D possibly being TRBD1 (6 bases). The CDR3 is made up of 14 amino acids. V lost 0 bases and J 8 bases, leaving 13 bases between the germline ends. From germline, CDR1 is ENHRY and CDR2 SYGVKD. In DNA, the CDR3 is TGTGCCATCAGTGAGTCGATGGCAGGGGAGGGCTACACCTTC. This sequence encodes CAISESMAGEGYTF.

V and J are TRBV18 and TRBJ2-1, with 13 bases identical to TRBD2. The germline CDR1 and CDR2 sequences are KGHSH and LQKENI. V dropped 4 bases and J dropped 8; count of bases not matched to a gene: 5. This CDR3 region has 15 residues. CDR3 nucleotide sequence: TGTGCCAGCTCACTTACTAGCGGGAGGGTCTATGAGCAGTTCTTC. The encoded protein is CASSLTSGRVYEQFF. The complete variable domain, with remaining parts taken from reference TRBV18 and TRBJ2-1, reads NAGVMQNPRHLVRRRGQEARLRCSPMKGHSHVYWYRQLPEEGLKFMVYLQKENIIDESGMPKERFSAEFPKEGPSILRIQQVVRGDSAAYFCASSLTSGRVYEQFFGPGTRLTVL.

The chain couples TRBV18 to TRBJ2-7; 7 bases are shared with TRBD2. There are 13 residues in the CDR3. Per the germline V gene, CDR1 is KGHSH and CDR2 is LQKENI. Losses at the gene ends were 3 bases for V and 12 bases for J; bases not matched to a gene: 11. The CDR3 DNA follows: TGTGCCAGCTCACCGGGGAGGGCGGGCGACTTGTACTTC. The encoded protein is CASSPGRAGDLYF.

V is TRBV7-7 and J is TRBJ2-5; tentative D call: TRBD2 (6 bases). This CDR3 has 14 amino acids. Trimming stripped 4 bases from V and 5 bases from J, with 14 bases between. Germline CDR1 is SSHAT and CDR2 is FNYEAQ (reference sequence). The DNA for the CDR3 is TGTGCCAGCAGCTCGGGACTTCCAGGGGAGACCCAGTACTTC. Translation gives CASSSGLPGETQYF.

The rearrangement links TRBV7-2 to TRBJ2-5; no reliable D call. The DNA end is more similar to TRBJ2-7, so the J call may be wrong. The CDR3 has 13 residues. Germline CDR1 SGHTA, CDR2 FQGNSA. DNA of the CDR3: TGTGCCAGCAGCTTAGCGAGGCCCTACGAGCAGTACTTC. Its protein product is CASSLARPYEQYF.

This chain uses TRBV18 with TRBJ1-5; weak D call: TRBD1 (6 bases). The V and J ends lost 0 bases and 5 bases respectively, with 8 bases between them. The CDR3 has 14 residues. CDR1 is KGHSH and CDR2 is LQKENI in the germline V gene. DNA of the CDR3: TGTGCCAGCTCACCACCCCCAGGGGATCAGCCCCAGCATTTT. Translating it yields CASSPPPGDQPQHF. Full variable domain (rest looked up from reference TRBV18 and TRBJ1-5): NAGVMQNPRHLVRRRGQEARLRCSPMKGHSHVYWYRQLPEEGLKFMVYLQKENIIDESGMPKERFSAEFPKEGPSILRIQQVVRGDSAAYFCASSPPPGDQPQHFGDGTRLSIL.

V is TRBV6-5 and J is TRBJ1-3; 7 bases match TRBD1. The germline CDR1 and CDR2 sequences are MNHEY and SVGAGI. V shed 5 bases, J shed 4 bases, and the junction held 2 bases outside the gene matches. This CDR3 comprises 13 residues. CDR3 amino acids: CASSQTGGNTIYF. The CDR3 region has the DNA TGTGCCAGCAGTCAGACAGGGGGAAACACCATATATTTT.

CDR3 residues: CASSPGADNEQFF. The CDR3 bases are TGTGCCAGCAGTCCGGGAGCAGACAATGAGCAGTTCTTC. The gene calls are TRBV6-5 and TRBJ2-1, with D possibly being TRBD2 (6 bases). CDR1 and CDR2 from the germline V gene are MNHEY and SVGAGI. This CDR3 has 13 amino acids. The V end lost 5 bases, the J end lost 5 bases, and 10 bases lay between the germline ends.

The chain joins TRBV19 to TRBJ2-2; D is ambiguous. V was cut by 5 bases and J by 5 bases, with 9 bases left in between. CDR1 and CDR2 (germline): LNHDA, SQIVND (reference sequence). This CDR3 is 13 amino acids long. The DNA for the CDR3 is TGTGCCAGTAGTCCTAGGCTGACCGGGGAGCTGTTTTTT. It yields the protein CASSPRLTGELFF.

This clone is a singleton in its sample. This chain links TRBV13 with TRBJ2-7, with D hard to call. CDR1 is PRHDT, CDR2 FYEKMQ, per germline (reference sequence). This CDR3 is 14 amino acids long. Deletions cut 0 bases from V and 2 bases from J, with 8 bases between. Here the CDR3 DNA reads TGTGCCAGCAGCTTAGGCAGGTTTGCCTACGAGCAGTACTTC. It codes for CASSLGRFAYEQYF.

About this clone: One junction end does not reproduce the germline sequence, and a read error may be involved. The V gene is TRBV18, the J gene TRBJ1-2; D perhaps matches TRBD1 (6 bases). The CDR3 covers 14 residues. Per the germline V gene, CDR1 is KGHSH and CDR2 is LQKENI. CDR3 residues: CAGSQRTENYGYTF. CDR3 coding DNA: TGTGCCGGCTCACAGCGGACAGAGAACTATGGCTACACCTTC. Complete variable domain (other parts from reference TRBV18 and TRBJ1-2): NAGVMQNPRHLVRRRGQEARLRCSPMKGHSHVYWYRQLPEEGLKFMVYLQKENIIDESGMPKERFSAEFPKEGPSILRIQQVVRGDSAAYFCAGSQRTENYGYTFGSGTRLTVV.

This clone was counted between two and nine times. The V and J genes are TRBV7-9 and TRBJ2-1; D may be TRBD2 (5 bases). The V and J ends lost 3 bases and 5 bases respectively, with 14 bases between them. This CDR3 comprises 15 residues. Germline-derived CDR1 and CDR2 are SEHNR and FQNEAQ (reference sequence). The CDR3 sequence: CASSFGDTHNNEQFF. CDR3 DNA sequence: TGTGCCAGCAGCTTCGGGGATACCCATAACAATGAGCAGTTCTTC.

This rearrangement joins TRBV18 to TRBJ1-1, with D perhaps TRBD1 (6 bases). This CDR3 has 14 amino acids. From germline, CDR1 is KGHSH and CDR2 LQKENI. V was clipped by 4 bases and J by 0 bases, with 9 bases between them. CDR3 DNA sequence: TGTGCCAGCTCACTACAGGGAATGAACACTGAAGCTTTCTTT. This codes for CASSLQGMNTEAFF.

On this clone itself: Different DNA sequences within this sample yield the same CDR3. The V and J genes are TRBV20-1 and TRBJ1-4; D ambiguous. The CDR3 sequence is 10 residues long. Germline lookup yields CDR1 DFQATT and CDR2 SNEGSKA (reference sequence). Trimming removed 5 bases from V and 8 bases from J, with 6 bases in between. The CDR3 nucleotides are TGCAGTGCTCTAGAAGAAAAACTGTTTTTT. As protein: CSALEEKLFF.